These T cell receptor beta chains were read from a single sample in a study of radiation and T cells in renal cell carcinoma. Clones were read by immunoSEQ multiplex PCR, and TCRdb kept only the in-frame ones, dropping some. The repertoire includes 150,000 to 200,000 clones, about 85% of them detected once, and about 11% sits in the top ten. The sequencing used blood, collected from a patient whose treatment included radiotherapy and nephrectomy. Source of these receptors: a woman aged 50 to 60 with renal cell carcinoma. Both conserved end residues are part of each CDR3. D genes are given only for firm matches. The size of a clone is reported for some rows only, either as once, few or many, or as a class for expanded clones.

j_gene	d_gene	v_gene	abundance	CDR3aa	CDR3nt
TRBJ2-1	TRBD1	TRBV10-1	-	CASSESGQPKGQFF	TGCGCCAGCAGTGAGTCGGGACAGCCCAAAGGGCAGTTCTTC
TRBJ1-5	-	TRBV5-8	-	CASSLGVGLSNQPQHF	TGTGCCAGCAGCTTAGGGGTAGGTCTTAGCAATCAGCCCCAGCATTTT
TRBJ2-1	TRBD1	TRBV5-1	-	CASSLESLWGQENNEQFF	TGCGCCAGCAGCTTGGAAAGTTTGTGGGGACAGGAAAACAATGAGCAGTTCTTC
TRBJ1-1	-	TRBV5-4	-	CASSLAGSSEAFF	TGTGCCAGCAGCTTGGCAGGGAGTTCTGAAGCTTTCTTT
TRBJ1-2	-	TRBV7-8	-	CASSLRDIGYTF	TGTGCCAGCAGCCTCCGGGACATCGGCTACACCTTC
TRBJ2-7	-	TRBV6-6	once	CASSYNPGREQYF	TGTGCCAGCAGTTACAATCCAGGGCGAGAGCAGTACTTC
TRBJ2-5	TRBD2	TRBV19	-	CASSISSGGQETQYF	TGTGCCAGTAGTATTTCTAGCGGGGGCCAAGAGACCCAGTACTTC
TRBJ1-2	-	TRBV30	-	CAWSRDGRGYTF	TGTGCCTGGAGTCGAGACGGCCGCGGCTACACCTTC
TRBJ2-1	-	TRBV20-1	-	CSASGDEQFF	TGCAGTGCTAGCGGGGACGAGCAGTTCTTC
TRBJ1-2	-	TRBV29-1	-	CSVDKAGANYGYTF	TGCAGCGTTGATAAGGCAGGAGCTAACTATGGCTACACCTTC
TRBJ1-3	-	TRBV19	-	CASREQISGNTIYF	TGTGCCAGTAGAGAGCAAATCTCTGGAAACACCATATATTTT
TRBJ2-3	-	TRBV19	-	CASSIVGGTTDTQYF	TGTGCCAGTAGTATAGTCGGCGGGACAACAGATACGCAGTATTTT
TRBJ1-2	TRBD1	TRBV7-2	once	CASSRGQEGYTF	TGTGCCAGCAGCCGGGGACAGGAAGGCTACACCTTC
TRBJ2-5	-	TRBV6-6	-	CASTPGGLHQETQYF	TGTGCCAGCACTCCCGGCGGGCTTCACCAAGAGACCCAGTACTTC
TRBJ2-5	-	TRBV11-2	once	CASSPSGVETQYF	TGTGCCAGCAGCCCCTCGGGAGTAGAGACCCAGTACTTC
TRBJ2-1	-	TRBV9	-	CASSVGNNEQFF	TGTGCCAGCAGCGTAGGGAACAATGAGCAGTTCTTC
TRBJ1-2	-	TRBV6-6	-	CASSYGTNYGYTF	TGTGCCAGCAGTTACGGGACTAACTATGGCTACACCTTC
TRBJ2-3	TRBD1	TRBV4-3	-	CASSQALRDRDTDTQYF	TGCGCCAGCAGCCAAGCCCTCCGGGACAGGGACACAGATACGCAGTATTTT
TRBJ2-4	-	TRBV21-1	-	CASGRLLNIQYF	TGTGCCAGCGGCCGACTACTAAACATTCAGTACTTC
TRBJ2-6	-	TRBV11-2	-	CASSFYGANVLTF	TGTGCCAGCAGCTTTTATGGGGCCAACGTCCTGACTTTC
TRBJ2-3	-	TRBV2	-	CASSELGGGATDTQYF	TGTGCCAGCAGTGAATTAGGAGGGGGGGCCACAGATACGCAGTATTTT
TRBJ1-6	TRBD1	TRBV14	-	CASSFSGQALGSSYNSPLHF	TGTGCCAGCAGCTTTTCCGGACAGGCCTTAGGGAGCTCCTATAATTCACCCCTCCACTTT
TRBJ1-1	-	TRBV6-5	-	CASSSPGPARAFF	TGTGCCAGCAGTAGTCCGGGACCCGCGAGAGCTTTCTTT
TRBJ2-7	TRBD1	TRBV6-6	-	CASRTLGTGARYEQYF	TGTGCCAGCAGGACCCTTGGGACAGGAGCCCGCTACGAGCAGTACTTC
TRBJ1-4	-	TRBV19	-	CASSIGIITNEKLFF	TGTGCCAGTAGTATAGGGATCATAACTAATGAAAAACTGTTTTTT
TRBJ2-3	-	TRBV20-1	-	CSVSTTIGQYF	TGCAGTGTTAGTACGACTATCGGGCAGTATTTT
TRBJ1-4	-	TRBV19	-	CASLPRATNEKLFF	TGTGCCAGCCTGCCCAGAGCAACTAATGAAAAACTGTTTTTT
TRBJ2-5	-	TRBV19	-	CASSIGAGETQYF	TGTGCCAGTAGTATAGGAGCCGGTGAGACCCAGTACTTC
TRBJ2-5	-	TRBV6-5	-	CASSLQPLEGETQYF	TGTGCCAGCAGTCTACAGCCTCTAGAAGGGGAGACCCAGTACTTC
TRBJ2-1	TRBD2	TRBV4-1	-	CASSQRTSGEYNEQFF	TGCGCCAGCAGCCAGAGGACTAGCGGGGAATACAATGAGCAGTTCTTC
TRBJ1-6	-	TRBV6-5	-	CASSYLKANSPLHF	TGTGCCAGCAGTTACCTGAAGGCTAATTCACCCCTCCACTTT
TRBJ2-2	TRBD2	TRBV2	-	CASKAGENTGELFF	TGTGCCAGTAAAGCGGGGGAGAACACCGGGGAGCTGTTTTTT
TRBJ2-3	TRBD2	TRBV5-4	-	CASSTSGGPPTDTQYF	TGTGCCAGCAGCACTAGCGGGGGGCCCCCCACAGATACGCAGTATTTT
TRBJ2-5	TRBD2	TRBV5-1	-	CASSLGLAGDYSETQYF	TGCGCCAGCAGCTTGGGACTAGCGGGGGATTATTCGGAGACCCAGTACTTC
TRBJ2-2	-	TRBV4-1	-	CASSLGHPDGELFF	TGCGCCAGCAGCCTTGGGCACCCTGACGGGGAGCTGTTTTTT
TRBJ2-7	-	TRBV6-1	-	CASSEVGGPYEQYF	TGTGCCAGCAGTGAAGTGGGCGGTCCCTACGAGCAGTACTTC
TRBJ2-3	TRBD1	TRBV15	-	CATRRDRGENTQYF	TGTGCCACCAGGAGGGACAGGGGCGAGAATACGCAGTATTTT
TRBJ2-6	TRBD1	TRBV18	-	CASSQGQGPGANVLTF	TGTGCCAGCTCACAAGGACAGGGCCCCGGGGCCAACGTCCTGACTTTC
TRBJ2-7	-	TRBV7-9	-	CASSATGFEQYF	TGTGCCAGCAGCGCTACAGGGTTCGAGCAGTACTTC
TRBJ2-1	-	TRBV11-1	-	CASSPGEGAEQFF	TGTGCCAGCAGCCCGGGGGAGGGGGCCGAGCAGTTCTTC